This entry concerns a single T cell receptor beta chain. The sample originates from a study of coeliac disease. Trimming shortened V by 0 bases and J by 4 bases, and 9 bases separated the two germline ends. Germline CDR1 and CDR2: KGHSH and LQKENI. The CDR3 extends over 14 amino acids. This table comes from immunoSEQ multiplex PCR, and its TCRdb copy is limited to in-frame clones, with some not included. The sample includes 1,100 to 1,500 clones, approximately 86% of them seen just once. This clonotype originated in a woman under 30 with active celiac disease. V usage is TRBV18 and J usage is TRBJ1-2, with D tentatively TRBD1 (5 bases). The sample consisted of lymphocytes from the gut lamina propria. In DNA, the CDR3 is TGTGCCAGCTCACCACCGGAAGGGGTCTATGGCTACACCTTC. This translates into CASSPPEGVYGYTF. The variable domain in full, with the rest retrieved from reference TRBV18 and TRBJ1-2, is NAGVMQNPRHLVRRRGQEARLRCSPMKGHSHVYWYRQLPEEGLKFMVYLQKENIIDESGMPKERFSAEFPKEGPSILRIQQVVRGDSAAYFCASSPPEGVYGYTFGSGTRLTVV.